The present T cell receptor (beta chain) was sequenced within a study of PD-1 blockade in classical Hodgkin lymphoma. General study findings and limits: CD4+ TCR diversity climbed significantly by C4D1, unlike CD8+ TCR diversity. Newly diagnosed patients reportedly had lower baseline TCR diversity than healthy donors. Repertoire differences lack defined causes, possibly disease activity or prior therapy.

Time point denoted: cycle 4 day 1 (C4D1), after 6 weeks of nivolumab. All the patients suffered relapse after autologous stem cell transplantation, and brentuximab vedotin exposure differed. Notes on this clone: Its antigen remains unidentified.

Germline loops: CDR1 SGHNT, CDR2 YENEEA. V was clipped by 5 bases and J by 5 bases, with 11 bases between them. CDR3 length: 13 residues. Sequenced by immunoSEQ multiplex PCR; TCRdb stores in-frame clones only, minus some. The sample records around 20,000 clones, 75% to 85% being singletons. This sequence was found in a human donor with classical Hodgkin lymphoma. The sequencing here drew on peripheral blood mononuclear cells (PBMCs), taken before the fourth cycle of nivolumab. The rearrangement joins TRBV11-3 to TRBJ2-3, with D maybe TRBD2 (5 bases). The CDR3 spells CASSPYGGDTQYF. The CDR3 DNA reads TGTGCCAGCAGCCCATATGGAGGAGATACGCAGTATTTT.